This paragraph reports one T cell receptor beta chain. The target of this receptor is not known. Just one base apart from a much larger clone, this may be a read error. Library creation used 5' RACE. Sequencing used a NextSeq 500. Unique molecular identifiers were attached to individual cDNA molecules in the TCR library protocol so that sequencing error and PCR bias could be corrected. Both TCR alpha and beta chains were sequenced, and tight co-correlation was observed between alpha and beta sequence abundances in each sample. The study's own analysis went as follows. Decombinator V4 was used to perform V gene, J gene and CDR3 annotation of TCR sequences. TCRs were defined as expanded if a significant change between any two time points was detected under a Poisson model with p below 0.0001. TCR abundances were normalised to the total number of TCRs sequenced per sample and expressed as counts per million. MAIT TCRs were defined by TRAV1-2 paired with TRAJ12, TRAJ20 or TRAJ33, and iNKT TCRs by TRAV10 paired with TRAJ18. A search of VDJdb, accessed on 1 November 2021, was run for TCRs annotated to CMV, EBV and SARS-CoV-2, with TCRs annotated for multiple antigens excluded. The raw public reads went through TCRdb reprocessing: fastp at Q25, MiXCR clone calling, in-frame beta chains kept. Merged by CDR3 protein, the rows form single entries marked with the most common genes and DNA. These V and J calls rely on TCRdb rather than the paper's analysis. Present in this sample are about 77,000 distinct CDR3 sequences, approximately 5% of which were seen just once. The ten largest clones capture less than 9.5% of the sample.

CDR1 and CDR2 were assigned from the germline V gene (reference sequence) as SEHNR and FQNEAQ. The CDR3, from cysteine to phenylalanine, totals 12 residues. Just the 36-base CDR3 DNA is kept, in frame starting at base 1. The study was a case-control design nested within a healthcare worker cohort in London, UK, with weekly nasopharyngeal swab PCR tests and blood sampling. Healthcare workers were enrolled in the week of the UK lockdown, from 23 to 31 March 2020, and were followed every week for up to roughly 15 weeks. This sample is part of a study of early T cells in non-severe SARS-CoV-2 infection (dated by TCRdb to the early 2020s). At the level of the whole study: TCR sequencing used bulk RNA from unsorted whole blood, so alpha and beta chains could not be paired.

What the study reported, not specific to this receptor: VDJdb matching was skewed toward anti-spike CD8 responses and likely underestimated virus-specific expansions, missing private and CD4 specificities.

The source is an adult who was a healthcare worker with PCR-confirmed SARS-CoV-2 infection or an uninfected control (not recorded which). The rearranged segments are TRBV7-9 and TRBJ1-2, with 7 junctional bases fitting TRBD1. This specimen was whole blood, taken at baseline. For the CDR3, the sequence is CVSSLGGPGYTF. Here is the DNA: TGTGTCAGCAGCTTAGGGGGCCCTGGCTACACCTTC. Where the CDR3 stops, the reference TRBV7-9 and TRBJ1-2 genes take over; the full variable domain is DTGVSQNPRHKITKRGQNVTFRCDPISEHNRLYWYRQTLGQGPEFLTYFQNEAQLEKSRLLSDRFSAERPKGSFSTLEIQRTEQGDSAMYLCVSSLGGPGYTFGSGTRLTVV.